This T cell receptor beta chain came from a study of cytomegalovirus exposure and HLA in healthy donors. While the first cohort had over 650 subjects, the donors belonged to the separate validation cohort of about 120 subjects. Using immunoSEQ multiplex PCR, the repertoire was profiled, and TCRdb retains in-frame clones only, with some absent. Among fewer than 200,000 clones listed, 91% were seen once. This clone appeared a single time. In germline, CDR1 is LNHDA, CDR2 SQIVND (reference sequence). The CDR3 sequence is 18 residues long. The V end was cut by 1 base, the J end by 8 bases, with 26 bases between.

The receptor comes from a woman in her late teens or twenties in good health and CMV-seropositive. V is TRBV19 and J is TRBJ1-2; D possibly corresponds to TRBD1 (6 bases). Sequenced input: PBMCs. The CDR3 region is CASSIAAGQSGHGVGYTF. As DNA, the CDR3 is TGTGCCAGTAGTATAGCCGCCGGACAGTCCGGACATGGAGTAGGCTACACCTTC.